A single sample is the source of the 20 T cell receptor beta chains below, sequenced in a study of blood T cells in healthy people across ages. It was with a sample-barcoded 5' primer and a J-beta primer mix that a second PCR of roughly 7 to 12 cycles was run. TCRdb reprocessed the 5' RACE reads with MiXCR, giving one entry per CDR3 protein. The table lists around 940,000 distinct CDR3 sequences, approximately 50% of them singletons, with about 20% in the top ten. Material for sequencing was blood. The receptors were sampled from a woman between 55 and 75 years old in good health.

The gene calls are TRBV28 and TRBJ1-2, with D possibly matching TRBD1 (5 bases). V lost 8 bases and J lost 3, with 10 bases in between. The CDR3 length is 12 residues. Germline CDR1 MDHEN, CDR2 SYDVKM. DNA for the CDR3: TGTGCCAGCGGGGCAGAAGACTATGGCTACACCTTC. Amino acids: CASGAEDYGYTF.

The V call is TRBV7-2, the J call TRBJ2-5; the match to TRBD1 covers 7 bases. CDR3 length equals 16 residues. The junction had 11 bases not matched to a gene; V was cut back by 5 bases and J by 2 bases. Germline V gene lookup returns CDR1 SGHTA and CDR2 FQGNSA. DNA for the CDR3: TGTGCCAGCAGCGAGAAAGGGACAGTGTTGCAAGAGACCCAGTACTTC. Protein sequence: CASSEKGTVLQETQYF.

The V gene is TRBV29-1, the J gene TRBJ2-5; maybe TRBD1 (6 bases). CDR1 and CDR2 from the germline V gene are SQVTM and ANQGSEA. Trimming stripped 3 bases from V and 11 bases from J, with 19 bases between. This CDR3 is built from 13 residues. The CDR3 loop reads CSVEVTGRWEQYF. CDR3 coding DNA: TGCAGCGTTGAGGTAACAGGGCGTTGGGAGCAGTACTTC.

The rearrangement uses TRBV4-3 and TRBJ2-5; D remains ambiguous. Germline V gene sequence: CDR1 LGHNA, CDR2 YSLEER. The CDR3 extends over 14 amino acids. V was shortened by 0 bases and J by 13 bases, with 18 bases between the two germline ends. The CDR3 sequence: CASSQDFFTVPRYF. The DNA for the CDR3 is TGCGCCAGCAGCCAAGATTTTTTTACCGTGCCCCGGTACTTC.

The chain couples TRBV25-1 to TRBJ1-2; 7 nucleotides match TRBD1. The CDR3 loop spans 16 amino acids. CDR1 and CDR2 (germline): MGHDK, SYGVNS. V shed 4 bases, J shed 0 bases, and the junction held 8 bases outside the gene matches. The CDR3 loop reads CASSGLGDSPNYGYTF. CDR3 sequence (DNA): TGTGCCAGCAGTGGATTGGGGGACAGCCCTAACTATGGCTACACCTTC.

The chain couples TRBV9 to TRBJ1-2, with D possibly matching TRBD1 (5 bases). The CDR3 loop spans 16 amino acids. With 0 bases removed from V and 6 bases from J, the gap between germline ends came to 18 bases. Germline loops: CDR1 SGDLS, CDR2 YYNGEE. The chain's CDR3 is CASSVAMGGTYNGYTF. In DNA, the CDR3 is TGTGCCAGCAGCGTAGCCATGGGCGGGACCTACAATGGCTACACCTTC.

This clonotype occurred a few times. The chain uses TRBV7-2 and TRBJ2-7; 7 nucleotides match TRBD1. CDR3 size: 14 residues. Trimming at V came to 5 bases and at J to 4 bases, leaving 8 bases not matched to a gene. Germline-derived CDR1 and CDR2 are SGHTA and FQGNSA. CDR3 DNA sequence: TGTGCCAGCAGCCGCACCGGGACAGTTTACGAGCAGTACTTC. Translating gives CASSRTGTVYEQYF.

The genes are TRBV21-1 and TRBJ2-7; TRBD1, the table's D call, lacks a check against the DNA. The J call may be in error: the DNA end matches TRBJ2-5 better. TRBV21-1 has pseudogene status. The CDR3 spans 16 residues. CDR3 in amino acids: CASSKGSGREEETQYF. The CDR3 bases are TGTGCCAGCAGCAAAGGGTCAGGGAGAGAGGAAGAGACCCAGTACTTC.

This clonotype was found a few times. The genes are TRBV9 and TRBJ2-6, with D possibly TRBD2 on 6 matching bases. Trimming stripped 4 bases from V and 0 bases from J, with 11 bases between. CDR1 is SGDLS and CDR2 is YYNGEE in the germline V gene. The CDR3 is made up of 16 amino acids. In DNA form, the CDR3 reads TGTGCCAGCAGCACCCTCGGGAGCTCTGGGGCCAACGTCCTGACTTTC. Its protein is CASSTLGSSGANVLTF.

V is TRBV5-1 and J is TRBJ2-1, with 7 bases that match TRBD2. V lost 1 base and J lost 2; bases outside the gene matches: 3. This CDR3 spans 15 amino acids. The germline CDR1 and CDR2 sequences are SGHRS and YFSETQ. The CDR3: CASSLYGGAYNEQFF. The DNA of the CDR3 is TGCGCCAGCAGCTTGTATGGGGGGGCCTACAATGAGCAGTTCTTC.

This clonotype appeared a few times. The chain carries TRBV29-1 and TRBJ2-5; D is perhaps TRBD1 (6 bases). The CDR3 has 11 residues. Germline V CDR1 and CDR2: SQVTM, ANQGSEA. The V gene lost 4 bases and the J gene lost 5 bases, with 8 bases spanning the gap. The DNA of the CDR3 is TGCAGCGTTGGGCAGGGGGAGACCCAGTACTTC. Translating gives CSVGQGETQYF.

The chain uses TRBV5-1 and TRBJ2-1; TRBD2 might be the D (6 bases). Germline CDR1 is SGHRS and CDR2 is YFSETQ. The CDR3 extends over 15 amino acids. The V end was cut by 5 bases, the J end by 5 bases, with 17 bases between. The CDR3 DNA sequence: TGCGCCAGCAGTTTGACGGGGGTACCCAACAATGAGCAGTTCTTC. This sequence encodes CASSLTGVPNNEQFF.

This chain connects TRBV6-2 or TRBV6-3 to TRBJ1-5; a weak D match, TRBD1 (5 bases). CDR1 MNHEY and CDR2 SVGEGT come from the germline V gene. V was trimmed by 0 bases and J by 0 bases, leaving 33 bases between them. This CDR3 has 24 residues. Written as DNA, the CDR3 is TGTGCCAGCAGTTACTCGTTGGGATTTTCGCTCAGGGAAGAGAGCCGAAATAGCAATCAGCCCCAGCATTTT. It yields the protein CASSYSLGFSLREESRNSNQPQHF.

This sequence joins TRBV6-2 or TRBV6-3 and TRBJ2-3; 7 positions match TRBD1. Germline loops: CDR1 MNHEY, CDR2 SVGEGT. CDR3 length: 15 residues. Trimming at V came to 8 bases and at J to 3 bases, leaving 11 bases not matched to a gene. The CDR3 sequence: CASHRQGMGTDTQYF. The CDR3 DNA is TGTGCCAGCCATCGACAGGGAATGGGGACAGATACGCAGTATTTT.

This chain connects TRBV27 to TRBJ2-7; tentatively, D is TRBD1 (6 bases). V lost 2 bases, J lost 1 base, and 18 bases lay in between. This CDR3 is built from 17 residues. Germline assignment: CDR1 MNHEY and CDR2 SMNVEV (reference sequence). The CDR3 protein is CASSLAWVGDISYEQYF. The CDR3 DNA sequence: TGTGCCAGCAGTTTAGCGTGGGTCGGGGACATATCCTACGAGCAGTACTTC.

As regards this clonotype: One end of the junction does not line up with germline, which may come from a read error. The genes are TRBV7-2 and TRBJ2-3; 11 bases agree with TRBD2. The CDR3 sequence is 16 residues long. The germline CDR1 and CDR2 sequences are SGHTA and FQGNSA. Here the CDR3 reads CAGSPVAGGYADTQYF. Here the CDR3 DNA reads TGTGCCGGCAGCCCAGTAGCGGGAGGGTACGCAGATACGCAGTATTTT.

The rearrangement joins TRBV20-1 to TRBJ2-7, with 7 positions matching TRBD2. The ends lost 8 bases at V and 3 bases at J; junction bases unmatched: 10. The CDR3 has 13 amino acids. Germline V lookup: CDR1 DFQATT, CDR2 SNEGSKA (reference sequence). CDR3 region: CSSLLGGSYEQYF. In DNA form, the CDR3 reads TGCAGTTCCTTACTCGGGGGGAGCTACGAGCAGTACTTC.

The V and J genes are TRBV3-1 and TRBJ2-7; D is possibly TRBD1 or TRBD2 (6 bases each). Between the trimmed V and J ends, which lost 3 bases and 6 bases, there was a span of 15 bases. The CDR3 extends over 14 amino acids. Germline V CDR1 and CDR2: LGHDT, YNNKEL (reference sequence). CDR3 bases: TGTGCCAGCAGCCAGTCCTCGGGGGCCGGCGAGCAGTACTTC. This translates into CASSQSSGAGEQYF.

The rearrangement uses TRBV4-2 and TRBJ2-3; TRBD2 matches at 7 bases. The V segment lost 3 bases and the J segment 1 base; nucleotides outside the gene matches: 7. CDR1 LGHNA and CDR2 YNFKEQ come from the germline V gene. The CDR3 is 16 residues long. CDR3 nucleotide sequence: TGTGCCAGCAGCCAGTCGACTAGCCAGGGCACAGATACGCAGTATTTT. Translated, it gives CASSQSTSQGTDTQYF.

This clonotype was observed a few times. CDR3 nucleotides: TGTGCCAGCAGCTTAGGGGGGGGGACAGCCGCCATTGGCTACACCTTC. Residues: CASSLGGGTAAIGYTF. This chain connects TRBV11-2 to TRBJ1-2, with 7 bases fitting TRBD1. Germline CDR1 SGHAT, CDR2 FQNNGV. CDR3 length: 16 amino acids. Trimming removed 1 base from V and 7 bases from J; junction bases left unmatched: 12.